This TCR beta chain was sequenced for a study of cytomegalovirus exposure and HLA in healthy donors. Points from the study as a whole: TCR beta sequences reportedly predicted the HLA-A and HLA-B alleles of most subjects accurately.

Use of 60 Vbeta and 13 Jbeta primers characterized the PCR. Measured with immunoSEQ multiplex PCR; TCRdb has only the in-frame clones, and not every one. The sample includes over 130,000 clones, about four fifths of them seen just once. The donors, nominally healthy at sampling, likely had unrecorded immune exposures. This CDR3 has 13 residues. Germline CDR1 is MDHEN and CDR2 is SYDVKM. V shed 1 base and J shed 6 bases, with 7 bases lying between them. Remarks on this clone: Its matching antigen is unknown.

The chain carries TRBV28 and TRBJ2-1, with D hard to call. The specimen was PBMCs. The sequence came from a middle-aged man in good health and CMV-seropositive. The chain's CDR3 is CASSLSQTNEQFF. The CDR3 DNA is TGTGCCAGCAGTTTATCACAGACCAATGAGCAGTTCTTC.